A selection of T cell receptor beta chains follows, all from one sample in a study of blood T cell repertoires in COVID-19. Generated by immunoSEQ multiplex PCR, the TCRdb table keeps only in-frame clones and is missing some. The sample has fewer than 40,000 clones, more than 65% seen once; the top ten hold around 25%. Sample: peripheral blood. The receptors originated from a man between 65 and 80 years old with acute or convalescent COVID-19. Each CDR3 is given with its conserved first and last residue. Fields, in order: V gene, D gene, clone size, J gene, CDR3 protein, CDR3 DNA. The D gene is left open where the match is weak. Not every row has a clone size; where given, it reads once, few, many or a size class.

TRBV28	-	-	TRBJ1-5	CASSLSGRYQPQHF	TGTGCCAGCAGTTTAAGCGGCCGGTATCAGCCCCAGCATTTT
TRBV5-8	-	once	TRBJ1-1	CASSRRGTDNEAFF	TGTGCCAGCAGCCGTAGGGGGACGGATAACGAAGCTTTCTTT
TRBV19	TRBD1	-	TRBJ1-1	CATSTGLNTEAFF	TGTGCCACCTCGACAGGGCTAAACACTGAAGCTTTCTTT
TRBV3-1/TRBV3-2	TRBD2	-	TRBJ2-7	CASSQEGLVLHEQYF	TGTGCCAGCAGCCAAGAGGGACTAGTTCTACACGAGCAGTACTTC
TRBV24-1	-	few	TRBJ1-3	CATRIWTRVPSGNTIYF	TGTGCCACCAGGATATGGACAAGGGTCCCCTCTGGAAACACCATATATTTT
TRBV7-6	-	few	TRBJ1-3	CASGHPGTGNTIYF	TGTGCCAGCGGCCACCCGGGAACTGGAAACACCATATATTTT
TRBV9	-	-	TRBJ2-1	CASSVGPGEGNEQFF	TGTGCCAGCAGCGTAGGGCCAGGGGAAGGTAATGAGCAGTTCTTC
TRBV3-1/TRBV3-2	-	-	TRBJ1-5	CASSQDTDRVNQPQHF	TGTGCCAGCAGCCAAGATACGGACAGAGTCAATCAGCCCCAGCATTTT
TRBV6-5	TRBD2	-	TRBJ2-7	CASRGAGGPDYEQYF	TGTGCCAGCCGGGGAGCGGGAGGGCCGGACTACGAGCAGTACTTC
TRBV19	TRBD1	few	TRBJ2-7	CASSLQGRRYEQYF	TGTGCCAGTAGCCTACAGGGGCGACGTTACGAGCAGTACTTC
TRBV4-3	-	-	TRBJ1-5	CASSQEYGLQPQHF	TGCGCCAGCAGCCAAGAATACGGGTTACAGCCCCAGCATTTT
TRBV5-1	-	-	TRBJ1-6	CASSLRTVSSPLHF	TGCGCCAGCAGCTTGAGGACAGTTTCCTCACCCCTCCACTTT
TRBV15	-	few	TRBJ1-5	CATSRAQGDQPQHF	TGTGCCACCAGCAGAGCACAGGGTGATCAGCCCCAGCATTTT
TRBV19	-	-	TRBJ1-1	CATQAGEASNTEAFF	TGTGCCACCCAGGCCGGGGAGGCTTCGAACACTGAAGCTTTCTTT
TRBV7-8	-	-	TRBJ2-7	CASSPREGGISYEQYF	TGTGCCAGCAGCCCTAGGGAGGGGGGGATCTCCTACGAGCAGTACTTC
TRBV7-9	-	-	TRBJ2-5	CASSLAAANQETQYF	TGTGCCAGCAGCTTAGCGGCGGCGAACCAAGAGACCCAGTACTTC
TRBV11-2	-	-	TRBJ1-6	CASSVDITSYNSPLHF	TGTGCCAGCAGCGTCGACATAACCTCCTATAATTCACCCCTCCACTTT
TRBV3-1/TRBV3-2	TRBD1	-	TRBJ2-7	CASSHPTRTGISYEQYF	TGTGCCAGCAGCCACCCTACAAGGACAGGGATCTCCTACGAGCAGTACTTC
TRBV7-2	-	few	TRBJ1-3	CASSLALSGWGNTIYF	TGTGCCAGCAGCTTAGCGCTCTCAGGGTGGGGAAACACCATATATTTT
TRBV4-1	TRBD1	-	TRBJ1-4	CASSQFSGTGKTGKLFF	TGCGCCAGCAGCCAATTCTCCGGGACAGGGAAAACGGGAAAACTGTTTTTT
TRBV9	TRBD1	-	TRBJ1-4	CASSGLGQGSEKLFF	TGTGCCAGCAGCGGCCTCGGACAGGGTAGTGAAAAACTGTTTTTT
TRBV19	TRBD2	-	TRBJ2-1	CASMRGGSSYNEQFF	TGTGCCAGTATGAGGGGCGGGAGCTCCTACAATGAGCAGTTCTTC
TRBV4-1	TRBD2	few	TRBJ2-2	CASSQETYPGLAATGELFF	TGCGCCAGCAGCCAGGAGACATATCCGGGACTAGCGGCCACCGGGGAGCTGTTTTTT
TRBV19	-	once	TRBJ1-4	CASSMAGAQPATNEKLFF	TGTGCCAGTAGTATGGCAGGGGCCCAACCTGCAACTAATGAAAAACTGTTTTTT
TRBV2	TRBD2	-	TRBJ2-2	CASNGRGNTGELFF	TGTGCCAGCAACGGGAGGGGGAACACCGGGGAGCTGTTTTTT
TRBV28	TRBD2	-	TRBJ2-5	CASSLMGGGQETQYF	TGTGCCAGCAGTTTGATGGGGGGGGGACAAGAGACCCAGTACTTC
TRBV7-8	TRBD1	-	TRBJ1-2	CASSWTGGNGYTF	TGTGCCAGCAGCTGGACAGGGGGCAATGGCTACACCTTC
TRBV5-4	-	-	TRBJ2-3	CASSPGVEIQYF	TGTGCCAGCAGCCCGGGAGTTGAGATTCAGTATTTT
TRBV28	-	-	TRBJ1-5	CASSSPGQIRGDQPQHF	TGTGCCAGCAGTTCCCCGGGACAAATAAGAGGGGATCAGCCCCAGCATTTT
TRBV27	TRBD2	once	TRBJ2-7	CASSPWTSGSFQYF	TGTGCCAGCAGTCCGTGGACTAGCGGGAGTTTTCAGTACTTC
TRBV7-8	TRBD2	-	TRBJ2-2	CASRVGLANTGELFF	TGTGCCAGCAGAGTAGGACTAGCTAACACCGGGGAGCTGTTTTTT
TRBV7-9	-	few	TRBJ1-2	CASSLVGSGYTF	TGTGCCAGCAGCTTAGTAGGTAGCGGCTACACCTTC
TRBV5-1	TRBD1	-	TRBJ2-1	CASSLSGGGSYNEQFF	TGCGCCAGCAGCCTCTCAGGGGGCGGATCCTACAATGAGCAGTTCTTC
TRBV7-3	TRBD2	-	TRBJ2-7	CASSSGTRPLREQYF	TGTGCCAGCAGTTCCGGGACTAGGCCCCTACGAGAGCAGTACTTC
TRBV5-1	-	-	TRBJ2-3	CASSLRSRTDTQYF	TGCGCCAGCAGCTTGCGGTCCCGCACAGATACGCAGTATTTT
TRBV4-1	TRBD2	-	TRBJ2-7	CASSQGTSGTGEQYF	TGCGCCAGCAGCCAGGGAACTAGCGGGACCGGGGAGCAGTACTTC
TRBV7-9	TRBD2	-	TRBJ2-1	CASGTSGVDNEQFF	TGTGCCAGCGGAACTAGCGGGGTCGACAATGAGCAGTTCTTC
TRBV5-5	-	-	TRBJ2-1	CASSFLPPDEQFF	TGTGCCAGCAGCTTTCTCCCCCCCGATGAGCAGTTCTTC
TRBV6-1	TRBD1	-	TRBJ1-5	CASRWTGNDPQHF	TGTGCCAGCAGGTGGACAGGCAATGACCCCCAGCATTTT
TRBV5-1	-	-	TRBJ2-1	CASSLASTVIGGSYNEQFF	TGCGCCAGCAGCTTGGCATCAACAGTGATCGGAGGCTCCTACAATGAGCAGTTCTTC
TRBV6-6	-	-	TRBJ1-1	CASSWTAGYTEAFF	TGTGCCAGCAGTTGGACAGCGGGGTACACTGAAGCTTTCTTT
TRBV2	TRBD1	once	TRBJ1-1	CASSDLGQGVDTEAFF	TGTGCCAGCAGTGATCTCGGACAGGGGGTGGACACTGAAGCTTTCTTT
TRBV28	TRBD1	few	TRBJ1-5	CASSWDRAYQPQHF	TGTGCCAGCAGTTGGGACAGGGCTTATCAGCCCCAGCATTTT
TRBV3-1/TRBV3-2	-	-	TRBJ1-3	CASSAIGPIHARNTIYF	TGTGCCAGCAGCGCAATCGGTCCCATTCACGCACGAAACACCATATATTTT
TRBV28	-	-	TRBJ1-1	CANQKAGTEAFF	TGTGCCAACCAAAAGGCGGGCACTGAAGCTTTCTTT
TRBV18	TRBD2	-	TRBJ2-3	CASSLLAGATDTQYF	TGTGCCAGCTCACTACTAGCGGGAGCTACAGATACGCAGTATTTT
TRBV28	-	-	TRBJ1-2	CASSSASEVWYGYTF	TGTGCCAGCAGTTCCGCGAGTGAGGTCTGGTATGGCTACACCTTC
TRBV12-3/TRBV12-4	-	-	TRBJ2-1	CASSLLNEQFF	TGTGCCAGCAGTCTATTGAATGAGCAGTTCTTC
TRBV5-4	TRBD2	-	TRBJ2-1	CASSLLAGGTLHNEQFF	TGTGCCAGCAGCTTGCTAGCGGGAGGCACCCTCCACAATGAGCAGTTCTTC
TRBV3-1/TRBV3-2	-	-	TRBJ2-7	CASSQGPNYEQYF	TGTGCCAGCAGCCAAGGGCCAAACTACGAGCAGTACTTC
TRBV5-1	-	-	TRBJ1-6	CASSPRDTGSPLHF	TGCGCCAGCAGCCCCAGGGACACGGGTTCACCCCTCCACTTT
TRBV7-9	TRBD2	-	TRBJ2-7	CASSWGLAAISYEQYF	TGTGCCAGCAGCTGGGGACTAGCGGCGATCTCCTACGAGCAGTACTTC
TRBV19	TRBD1	-	TRBJ2-6	CASSLLQGAGANVLTF	TGTGCCAGTAGTCTTCTTCAGGGGGCTGGGGCCAACGTCCTGACTTTC
TRBV6-1	-	-	TRBJ2-7	CASSEGSRVGEQYF	TGTGCCAGCAGTGAAGGGTCCAGGGTAGGAGAGCAGTACTTC
TRBV6-5	-	few	TRBJ1-5	CASTGGDNSNQPQHF	TGTGCCAGCACCGGGGGAGACAATAGCAATCAGCCCCAGCATTTT
TRBV5-1	TRBD1	-	TRBJ2-7	CASSLGGQGGYEQYF	TGCGCCAGCAGCTTGGGGGGACAGGGAGGCTACGAGCAGTACTTC
TRBV4-3	-	few	TRBJ1-1	CASSQEGGNTEAFF	TGCGCCAGCAGCCAAGAGGGAGGGAACACTGAAGCTTTCTTT
TRBV3-1/TRBV3-2	-	-	TRBJ1-1	CASSQEGWRGGTEAFF	TGTGCCAGCAGCCAAGAAGGATGGAGGGGAGGGACTGAAGCTTTCTTT
TRBV9	-	-	TRBJ1-6	CASSVDSRSPLHF	TGTGCCAGCAGCGTAGACTCCCGATCACCCCTCCACTTT